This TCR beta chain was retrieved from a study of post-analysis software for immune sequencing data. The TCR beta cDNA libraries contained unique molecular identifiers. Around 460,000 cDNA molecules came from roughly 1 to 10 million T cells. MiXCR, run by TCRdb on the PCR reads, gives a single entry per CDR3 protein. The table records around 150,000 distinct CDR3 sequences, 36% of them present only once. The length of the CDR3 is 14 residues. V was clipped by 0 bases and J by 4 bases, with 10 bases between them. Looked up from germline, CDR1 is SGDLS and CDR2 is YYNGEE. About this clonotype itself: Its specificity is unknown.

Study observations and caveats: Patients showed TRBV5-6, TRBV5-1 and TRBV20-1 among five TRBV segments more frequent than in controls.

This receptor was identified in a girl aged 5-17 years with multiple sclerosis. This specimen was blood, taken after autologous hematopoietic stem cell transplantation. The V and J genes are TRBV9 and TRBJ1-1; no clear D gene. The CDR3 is CASSVAELATEAFF. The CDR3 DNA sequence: TGTGCCAGCAGCGTAGCAGAGCTGGCCACTGAAGCTTTCTTT.